This T cell receptor (beta chain) was recorded in a study of monozygotic twins with inflammatory bowel disease. Investigators made cDNA in eight separate reactions per sample. Reanalyzing the 5' RACE reads, TCRdb keeps one entry per CDR3 protein, without DNA. The sample has fewer than 550,000 distinct CDR3 sequences. The sample comprised blood. This clonotype originated in a human donor with ulcerative colitis or Crohn's disease, or a healthy co-twin of an affected twin (not recorded which).

This chain's CDR3 is CASSFLRGPNTGELFF. This sequence joins TRBV6-5 and TRBJ2-2. The CDR3 sequence is 16 residues long. Germline lookup yields CDR1 MNHEY and CDR2 SVGAGI.